This T cell receptor beta chain stems from a study of memory CD4+ T cells and cytomegalovirus serostatus. Background on the study: Of the healthy Belgian adults, nine or ten were CMV seropositive and approximately 24 seronegative. Study-level points and caveats: 67 of 164 known CMV-associated TCRbeta sequences appeared in CD4+ memory.

Generated by immunoSEQ multiplex PCR, the TCRdb table keeps only in-frame clones and is missing some. Of 50,000 to 65,000 clones listed, around 80% are singletons. The V gene's germline CDR1 is SGHTA and CDR2 FQGNSA. V shed 1 base and J shed 7 bases, with 17 bases lying between them. This CDR3 comprises 16 residues. As regards this clone: Its specificity is unknown.

Single viable CD3+CD4+CD8-CD45RO+ cells were sorted as the memory CD4+ T cells. After thawing, CD4+ T cells were positively selected. This sequence was found in an adult in good health and CMV-seropositive. Material: memory CD4+ T cells from blood. The chain employs TRBV7-2 and TRBJ1-5, with D uncertain. CDR3 DNA sequence: TGTGCCAGCAGCTTAGTTTCGTCTTCAGGCCGCCAGCCCCAGCATTTT. The encoded protein is CASSLVSSSGRQPQHF.